The subject of this entry is one T cell receptor (beta chain). This entry is derived from a study of blood T cell repertoires in COVID-19. The CDR3 extends over 16 amino acids. Germline V lookup: CDR1 LGHDT, CDR2 YNNKEL (reference sequence). V shed 3 bases, J shed 6 bases, and the junction held 5 bases outside the gene matches. Measured with immunoSEQ multiplex PCR; TCRdb has only the in-frame clones, and not every one. This table has 400,000 or so clones, 88% appearing once. The sequencing sample was made of PBMCs or T cells enriched from blood (not recorded which). This TCR derives from a woman aged 40 to 49 with acute COVID-19. V gene TRBV3-1 (or the pseudogene TRBV3-2) combines with J gene TRBJ2-1, with 13 bases identical to TRBD2. CDR3 amino acids: CASSHLGLAGSNEQFF. The DNA of the CDR3 is TGTGCCAGCAGCCATTTGGGACTAGCGGGGAGCAATGAGCAGTTCTTC.